Each of the 11 T cell receptor beta chains below was sequenced from the same sample in a study of blood T cell repertoires in COVID-19. Profiling relied on immunoSEQ multiplex PCR, and the TCRdb table lists in-frame clones only, not all of them. The sample records approximately 220,000 clones, around 89% being singletons. The sample consisted of PBMCs or T cells enriched from blood (not recorded which). The receptors were gathered from a woman between 25 and 40 years old who had recovered from COVID-19.

The V and J genes are TRBV4-3 and TRBJ2-5, with D hard to call. With 0 bases removed from V and 6 bases from J, the gap between germline ends came to 8 bases. In germline, CDR1 is LGHNA, CDR2 YSLEER. The CDR3 length is 13 residues. The CDR3 sequence is CASSQDYRKTQYF. The DNA for the CDR3 is TGCGCCAGCAGCCAAGATTACAGAAAGACCCAGTACTTC.

This clone was detected only a few times. The chain links TRBV4-1 to TRBJ1-2, with D perhaps TRBD1 (5 bases). The CDR3 is made up of 16 amino acids. The V end was cut by 4 bases, the J end by 2 bases, with 17 bases between. The V gene's germline CDR1 is MGHRA and CDR2 YSYEKL. As DNA, the CDR3 is TGCGCCAGCAGCCTCACGAAGGGACGGGGGAACTATGGCTACACCTTC. It codes for CASSLTKGRGNYGYTF.

V and J are TRBV4-1 and TRBJ2-3; 7 bases are a match to TRBD2. This CDR3 is 14 amino acids long. From germline, CDR1 is MGHRA and CDR2 YSYEKL. The V segment lost 0 bases and the J segment 6 bases; nucleotides outside the gene matches: 3. CDR3 sequence: CASSQEWTRDTQYF. The DNA for the CDR3 is TGCGCCAGCAGCCAAGAGTGGACTAGGGATACGCAGTATTTT.

This clone has more than one count but fewer than ten. V and J are TRBV4-3 and TRBJ1-6; D remains ambiguous. In germline, CDR1 is LGHNA, CDR2 YSLEER. This CDR3 spans 15 amino acids. The V and J ends lost 0 bases and 8 bases respectively, with 11 bases between them. CDR3 coding DNA: TGCGCCAGCAGCCAAGAATTTGGGCCGGATTCACCCCTCCACTTT. It translates to CASSQEFGPDSPLHF.

The J gene is TRBJ2-7, the V gene TRBV19, with D hard to call. The CDR3 loop spans 13 amino acids. Germline CDR1 LNHDA, CDR2 SQIVND (reference sequence). The V end was cut by 1 base, the J end by 7 bases, with 11 bases between. The CDR3 DNA reads TGTGCCAGTAGTATAGTTCTGGGCATAGAGCAGTACTTC. Translation: CASSIVLGIEQYF.

In its sample, this clone was seen once. V and J are TRBV19 and TRBJ2-3; 8 nucleotides match TRBD1. CDR3 length equals 14 residues. The junction had 3 bases not matched to a gene; V was cut back by 5 bases and J by 2 bases. Per the germline V gene, CDR1 is LNHDA and CDR2 is SQIVND (reference sequence). CDR3 protein: CASSETGDTDTQYF. The CDR3 DNA sequence: TGTGCCAGTAGTGAGACAGGGGACACAGATACGCAGTATTTT. Complete variable domain (other parts from reference TRBV19 and TRBJ2-3): DGGITQSPKYLFRKEGQNVTLSCEQNLNHDAMYWYRQDPGQGLRLIYYSQIVNDFQKGDIAEGYSVSREKKESFPLTVTSAQKNPTAFYLCASSETGDTDTQYFGPGTRLTVL.

In this sample, this clone turned up once. The chain links TRBV11-3 to TRBJ1-6; a possible D gene is TRBD1 (6 bases). The CDR3 consists of 18 residues. V lost 5 bases and J 6 bases, leaving 23 bases between the germline ends. The germline gives CDR1 SGHNT, CDR2 YENEEA. The CDR3 spells CASSPIPGTKGGNSPLHF. In DNA, the CDR3 is TGTGCCAGCAGCCCGATCCCCGGGACAAAAGGGGGTAATTCACCCCTCCACTTT. Supplemented by reference TRBV11-3 and TRBJ1-6, the full variable domain reads EAGVVQSPRYKIIEKKQPVAFWCNPISGHNTLYWYLQNLGQGPELLIRYENEEAVDDSQLPKDRFSAERLKGVDSTLKIQPAELGDSAVYLCASSPIPGTKGGNSPLHFGNGTRLTVT.

This rearrangement joins TRBV6-5 to TRBJ2-2; 7 bases map to TRBD1. The V gene's germline CDR1 is MNHEY and CDR2 SVGAGI. CDR3 length: 13 residues. The ends lost 5 bases at V and 4 bases at J; junction bases unmatched: 1. The CDR3 reads CASSPGGTGELFF. The CDR3 DNA reads TGTGCCAGCAGTCCAGGGGGCACCGGGGAGCTGTTTTTT.

The rearrangement uses TRBV7-8 and TRBJ1-2; D not resolved. Trimming removed 0 bases from V and 2 bases from J, with 10 bases in between. Germline lookup yields CDR1 SGHVS and CDR2 FQNEAQ. The CDR3 sequence is 15 residues long. CDR3 protein: CASSLAGLPNYGYTF. The CDR3 nucleotides are TGTGCCAGCAGCTTAGCCGGTCTGCCCAACTATGGCTACACCTTC.

V usage is TRBV5-4 and J usage is TRBJ1-2, with 8 bases matching TRBD1. The CDR3 length is 15 residues. Germline trimming cut 4 bases from V and 3 bases from J; bases unmatched to any gene: 8. Germline-derived CDR1 and CDR2 are SGHNT and YYREEE (reference sequence). CDR3 sequence reads: CASSRGGRGHYGYTF. DNA for the CDR3: TGTGCCAGCAGCCGAGGAGGCAGGGGGCACTATGGCTACACCTTC.

This chain links TRBV21-1 with TRBJ1-4; TRBD1, as called in the table, went unchecked against the DNA. TRBV21-1 is designated a pseudogene. There are 15 residues in the CDR3. CDR3 protein: CASSATDAFNEKLFF. In nucleotides, the CDR3 is TGTGCCAGCAGCGCCACAGACGCATTTAATGAAAAACTGTTTTTT.